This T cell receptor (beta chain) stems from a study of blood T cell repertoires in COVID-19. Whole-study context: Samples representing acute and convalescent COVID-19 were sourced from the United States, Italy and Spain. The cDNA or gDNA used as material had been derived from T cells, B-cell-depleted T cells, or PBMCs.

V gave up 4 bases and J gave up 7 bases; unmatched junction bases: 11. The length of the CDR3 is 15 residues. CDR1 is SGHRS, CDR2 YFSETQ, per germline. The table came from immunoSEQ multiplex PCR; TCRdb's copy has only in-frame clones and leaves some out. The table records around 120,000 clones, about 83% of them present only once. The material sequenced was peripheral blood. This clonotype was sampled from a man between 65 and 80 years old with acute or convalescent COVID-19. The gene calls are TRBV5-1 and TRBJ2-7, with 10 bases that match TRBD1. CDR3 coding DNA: TGCGCCAGCAGCCCTTTTGGGGACAGGGGTGGGGAGCAGTACTTC. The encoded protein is CASSPFGDRGGEQYF.